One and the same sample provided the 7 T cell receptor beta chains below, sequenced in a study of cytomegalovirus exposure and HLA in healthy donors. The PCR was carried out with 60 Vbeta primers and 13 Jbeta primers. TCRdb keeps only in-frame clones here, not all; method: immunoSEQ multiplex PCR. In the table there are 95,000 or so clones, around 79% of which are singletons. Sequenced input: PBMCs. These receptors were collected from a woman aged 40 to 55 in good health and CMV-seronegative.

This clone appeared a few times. CDR3 DNA: TGTGCCAGCAGCCGAGAAGGGGGCAGACAGCCCCAGCATTTT. Protein sequence: CASSREGGRQPQHF. V and J are TRBV6-5 and TRBJ1-5, with 7 nucleotides matching TRBD1. Germline CDR1 is MNHEY and CDR2 is SVGAGI. Germline trimming cut 6 bases from V and 7 bases from J; bases unmatched to any gene: 9. CDR3 length: 14 residues.

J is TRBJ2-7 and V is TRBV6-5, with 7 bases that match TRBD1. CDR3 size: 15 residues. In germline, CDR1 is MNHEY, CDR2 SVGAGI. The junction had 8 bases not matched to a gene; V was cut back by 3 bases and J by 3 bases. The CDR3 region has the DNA TGTGCCAGCAGTTATTGGTCCCGGGACAGCTACGAGCAGTACTTC. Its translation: CASSYWSRDSYEQYF.

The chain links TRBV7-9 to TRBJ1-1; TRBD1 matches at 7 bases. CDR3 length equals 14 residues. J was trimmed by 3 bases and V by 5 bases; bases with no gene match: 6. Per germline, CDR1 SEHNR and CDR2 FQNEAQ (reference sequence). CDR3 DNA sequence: TGTGCCAGCAGCAAAACAGGGGATGACACTGAAGCTTTCTTT. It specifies CASSKTGDDTEAFF.

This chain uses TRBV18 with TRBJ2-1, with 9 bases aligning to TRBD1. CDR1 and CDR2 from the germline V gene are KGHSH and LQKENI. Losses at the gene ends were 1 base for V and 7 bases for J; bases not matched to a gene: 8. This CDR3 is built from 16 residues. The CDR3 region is CASSPRTGGMENEQFF. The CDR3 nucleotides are TGTGCCAGCTCACCACGTACAGGGGGCATGGAGAATGAGCAGTTCTTC.

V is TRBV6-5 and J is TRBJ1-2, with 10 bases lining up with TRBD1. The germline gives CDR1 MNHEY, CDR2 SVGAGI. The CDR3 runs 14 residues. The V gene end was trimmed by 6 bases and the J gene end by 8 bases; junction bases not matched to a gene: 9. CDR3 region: CASSTGTGVWGYTF. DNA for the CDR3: TGTGCCAGCAGCACCGGGACAGGGGTTTGGGGCTACACCTTC.

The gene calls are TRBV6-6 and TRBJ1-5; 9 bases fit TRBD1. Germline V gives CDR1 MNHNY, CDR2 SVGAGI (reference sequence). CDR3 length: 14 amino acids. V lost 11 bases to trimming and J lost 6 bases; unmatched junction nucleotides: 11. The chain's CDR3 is CAVTGQGKSQPQHF. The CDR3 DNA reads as TGTGCCGTCACGGGACAGGGAAAGAGTCAGCCCCAGCATTTT.

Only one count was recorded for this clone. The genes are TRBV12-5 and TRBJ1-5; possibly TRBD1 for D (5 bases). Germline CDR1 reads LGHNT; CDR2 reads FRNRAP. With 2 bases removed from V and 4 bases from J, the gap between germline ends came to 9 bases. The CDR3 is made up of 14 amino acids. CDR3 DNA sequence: TGTGCTAGTGGTTTGCCGACAGAGAATCAGCCCCAGCATTTT. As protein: CASGLPTENQPQHF.